The clone carrying this T cell receptor (beta chain) was seen more than once but under ten times. Its specificity is unknown. Sample-barcoded 5' priming and a J-beta primer mix drove a second PCR of roughly 6 to 12 cycles. Each sample yielded at least 2.5 million CDR3-containing paired-end reads. One entry per CDR3 protein results from TCRdb running MiXCR on the 5' RACE reads. There are 1.5 million to 1.9 million distinct CDR3 sequences in the sample; about 42% occur only once, and about 4.1% lies in the top ten. This entry comes from a study of blood T cells in healthy people across ages. Investigators took around 10 milliliters of peripheral blood from every donor. Germline lookup yields CDR1 DFQATT and CDR2 SNEGSKA (reference sequence). The CDR3 is 15 residues long. The V gene lost 5 bases and the J gene lost 5 bases, with 19 bases spanning the gap. Points from the study as a whole: A conclusive naive versus antigen-experienced comparison was prevented by the unsorted PBMCs.

This rearrangement joins TRBV20-1 to TRBJ2-1; a weak D match, TRBD2 (5 bases). Sequenced input: blood. The clonotype was recovered from a woman aged 18-29 years in good health. The CDR3 DNA reads TGCAGTGCTTTCTCCCGACGGGAATTCAACAATGAGCAGTTCTTC. It codes for CSAFSRREFNNEQFF.